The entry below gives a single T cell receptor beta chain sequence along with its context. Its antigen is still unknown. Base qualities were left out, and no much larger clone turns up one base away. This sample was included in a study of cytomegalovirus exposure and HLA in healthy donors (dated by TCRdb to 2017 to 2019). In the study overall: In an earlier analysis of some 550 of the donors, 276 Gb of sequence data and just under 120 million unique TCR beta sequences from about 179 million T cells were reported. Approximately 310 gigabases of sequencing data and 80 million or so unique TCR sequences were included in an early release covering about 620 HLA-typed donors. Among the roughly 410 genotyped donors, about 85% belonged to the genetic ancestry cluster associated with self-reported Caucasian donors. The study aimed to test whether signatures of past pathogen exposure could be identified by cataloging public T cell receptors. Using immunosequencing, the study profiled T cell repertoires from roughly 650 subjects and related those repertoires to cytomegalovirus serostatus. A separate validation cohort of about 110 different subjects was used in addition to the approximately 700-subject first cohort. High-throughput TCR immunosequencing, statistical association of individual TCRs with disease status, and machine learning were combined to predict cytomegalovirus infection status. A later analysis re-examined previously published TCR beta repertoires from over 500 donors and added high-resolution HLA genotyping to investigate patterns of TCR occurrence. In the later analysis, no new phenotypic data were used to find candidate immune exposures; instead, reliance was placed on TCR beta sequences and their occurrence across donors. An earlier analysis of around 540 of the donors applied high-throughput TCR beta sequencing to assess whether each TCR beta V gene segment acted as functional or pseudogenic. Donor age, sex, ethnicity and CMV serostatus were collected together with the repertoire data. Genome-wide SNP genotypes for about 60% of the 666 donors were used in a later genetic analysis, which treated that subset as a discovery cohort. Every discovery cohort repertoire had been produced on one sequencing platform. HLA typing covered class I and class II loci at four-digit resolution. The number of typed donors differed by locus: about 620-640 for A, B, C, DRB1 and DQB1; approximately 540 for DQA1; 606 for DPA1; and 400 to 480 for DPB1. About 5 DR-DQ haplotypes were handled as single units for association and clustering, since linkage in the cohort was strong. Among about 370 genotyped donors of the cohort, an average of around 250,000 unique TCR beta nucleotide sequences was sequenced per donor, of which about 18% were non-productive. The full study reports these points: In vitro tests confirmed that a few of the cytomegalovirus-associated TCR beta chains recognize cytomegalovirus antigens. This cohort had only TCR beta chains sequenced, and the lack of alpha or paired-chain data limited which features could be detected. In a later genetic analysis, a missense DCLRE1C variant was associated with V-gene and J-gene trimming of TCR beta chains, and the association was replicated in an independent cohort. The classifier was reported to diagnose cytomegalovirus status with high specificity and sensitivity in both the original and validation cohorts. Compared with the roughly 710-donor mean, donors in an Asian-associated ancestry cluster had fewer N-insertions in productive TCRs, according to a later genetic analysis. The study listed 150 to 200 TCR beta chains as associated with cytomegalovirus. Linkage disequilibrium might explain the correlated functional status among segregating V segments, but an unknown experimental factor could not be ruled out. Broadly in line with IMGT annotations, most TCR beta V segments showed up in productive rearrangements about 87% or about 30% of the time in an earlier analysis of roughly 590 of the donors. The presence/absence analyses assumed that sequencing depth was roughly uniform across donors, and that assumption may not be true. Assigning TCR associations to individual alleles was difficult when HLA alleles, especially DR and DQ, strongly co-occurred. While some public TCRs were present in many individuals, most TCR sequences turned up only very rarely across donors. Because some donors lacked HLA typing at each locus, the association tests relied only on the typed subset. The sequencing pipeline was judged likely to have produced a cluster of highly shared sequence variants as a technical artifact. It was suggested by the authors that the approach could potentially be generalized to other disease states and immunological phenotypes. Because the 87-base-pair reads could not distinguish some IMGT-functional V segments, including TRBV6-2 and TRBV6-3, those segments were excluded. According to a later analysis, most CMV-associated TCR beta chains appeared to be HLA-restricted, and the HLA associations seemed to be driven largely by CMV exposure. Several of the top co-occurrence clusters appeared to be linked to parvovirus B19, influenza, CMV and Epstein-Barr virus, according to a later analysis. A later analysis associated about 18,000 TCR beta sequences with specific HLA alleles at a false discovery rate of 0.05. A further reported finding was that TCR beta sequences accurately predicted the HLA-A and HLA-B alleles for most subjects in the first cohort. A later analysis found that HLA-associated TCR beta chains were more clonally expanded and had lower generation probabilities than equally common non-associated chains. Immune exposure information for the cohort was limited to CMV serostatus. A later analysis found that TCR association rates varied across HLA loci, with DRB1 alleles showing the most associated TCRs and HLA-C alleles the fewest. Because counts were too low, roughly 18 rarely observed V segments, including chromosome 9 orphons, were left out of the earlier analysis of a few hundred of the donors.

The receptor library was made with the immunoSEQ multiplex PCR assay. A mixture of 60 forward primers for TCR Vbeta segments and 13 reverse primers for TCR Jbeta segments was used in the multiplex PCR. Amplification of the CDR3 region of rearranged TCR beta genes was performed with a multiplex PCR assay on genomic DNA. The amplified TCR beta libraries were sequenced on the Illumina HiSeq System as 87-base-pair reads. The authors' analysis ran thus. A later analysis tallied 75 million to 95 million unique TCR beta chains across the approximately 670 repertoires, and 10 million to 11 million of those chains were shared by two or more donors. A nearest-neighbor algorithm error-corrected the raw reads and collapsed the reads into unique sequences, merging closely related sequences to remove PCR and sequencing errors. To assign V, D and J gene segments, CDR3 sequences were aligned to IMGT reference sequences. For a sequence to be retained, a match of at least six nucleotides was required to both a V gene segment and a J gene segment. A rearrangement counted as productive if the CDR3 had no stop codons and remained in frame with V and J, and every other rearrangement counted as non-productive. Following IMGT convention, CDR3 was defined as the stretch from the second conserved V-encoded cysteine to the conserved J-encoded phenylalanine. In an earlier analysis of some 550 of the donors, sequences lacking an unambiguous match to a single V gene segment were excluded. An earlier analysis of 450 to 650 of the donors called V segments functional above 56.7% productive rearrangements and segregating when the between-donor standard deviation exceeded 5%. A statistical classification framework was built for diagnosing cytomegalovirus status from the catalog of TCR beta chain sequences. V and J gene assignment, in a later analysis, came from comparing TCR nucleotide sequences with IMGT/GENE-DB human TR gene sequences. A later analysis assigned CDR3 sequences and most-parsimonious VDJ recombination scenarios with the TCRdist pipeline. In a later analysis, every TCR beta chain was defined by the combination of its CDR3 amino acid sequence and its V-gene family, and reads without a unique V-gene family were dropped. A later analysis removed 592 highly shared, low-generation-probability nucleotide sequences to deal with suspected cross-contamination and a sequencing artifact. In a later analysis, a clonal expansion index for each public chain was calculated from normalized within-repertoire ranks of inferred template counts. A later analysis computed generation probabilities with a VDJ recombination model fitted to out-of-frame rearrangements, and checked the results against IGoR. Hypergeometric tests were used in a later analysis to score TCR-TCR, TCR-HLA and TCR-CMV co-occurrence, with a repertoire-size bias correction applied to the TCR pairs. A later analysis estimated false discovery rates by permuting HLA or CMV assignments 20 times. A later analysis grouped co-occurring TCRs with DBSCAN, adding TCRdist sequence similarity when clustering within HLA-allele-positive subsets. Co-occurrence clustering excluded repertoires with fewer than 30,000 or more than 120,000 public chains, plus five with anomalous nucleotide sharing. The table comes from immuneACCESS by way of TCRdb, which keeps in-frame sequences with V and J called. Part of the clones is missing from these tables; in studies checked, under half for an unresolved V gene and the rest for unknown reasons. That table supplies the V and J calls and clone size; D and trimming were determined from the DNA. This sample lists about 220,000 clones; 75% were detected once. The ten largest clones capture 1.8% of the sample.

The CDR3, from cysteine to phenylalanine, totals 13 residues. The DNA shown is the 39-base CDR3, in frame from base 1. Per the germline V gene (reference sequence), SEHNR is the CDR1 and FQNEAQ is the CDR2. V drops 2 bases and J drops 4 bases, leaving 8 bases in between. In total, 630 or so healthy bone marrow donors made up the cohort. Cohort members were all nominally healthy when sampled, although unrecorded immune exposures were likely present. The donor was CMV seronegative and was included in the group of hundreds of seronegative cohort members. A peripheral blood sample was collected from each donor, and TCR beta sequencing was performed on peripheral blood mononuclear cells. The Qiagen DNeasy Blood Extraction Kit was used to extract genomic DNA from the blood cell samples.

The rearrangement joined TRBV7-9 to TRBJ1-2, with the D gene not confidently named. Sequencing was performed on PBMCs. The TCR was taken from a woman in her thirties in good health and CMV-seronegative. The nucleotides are TGTGCCAGCAGCTTATTGCAGGTCTATGGCTACACCTTC. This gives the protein CASSLLQVYGYTF.